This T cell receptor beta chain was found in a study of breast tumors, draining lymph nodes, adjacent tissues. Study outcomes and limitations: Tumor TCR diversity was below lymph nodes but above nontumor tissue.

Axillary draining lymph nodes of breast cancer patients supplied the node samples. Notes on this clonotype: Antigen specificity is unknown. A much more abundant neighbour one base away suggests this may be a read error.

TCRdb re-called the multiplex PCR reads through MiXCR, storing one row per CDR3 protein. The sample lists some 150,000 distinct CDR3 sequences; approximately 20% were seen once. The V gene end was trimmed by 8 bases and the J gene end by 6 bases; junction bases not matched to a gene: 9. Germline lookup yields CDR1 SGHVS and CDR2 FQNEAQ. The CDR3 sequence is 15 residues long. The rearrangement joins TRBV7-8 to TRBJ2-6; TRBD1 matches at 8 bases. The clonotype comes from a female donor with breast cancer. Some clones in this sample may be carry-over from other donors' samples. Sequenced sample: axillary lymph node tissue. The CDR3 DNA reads TGTGCCAGCGGCCCCCGGACAGGGAAGGCCAACGTCCTGACTTTC. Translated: CASGPRTGKANVLTF. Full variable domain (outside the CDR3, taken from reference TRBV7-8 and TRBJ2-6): GAGVSQSPRYKVAKRGQDVALRCDPISGHVSLFWYQQALGQGPEFLTYFQNEAQLDKSGLPSDRFFAERPEGSVSTLKIQRTQQEDSAVYLCASGPRTGKANVLTFGAGSRLTVL.